The clone carrying this TCR beta chain has a handful of counts. What it binds is unknown. This CDR3 is 15 amino acids long. V shed 5 bases and J 5 bases; nucleotides not matched to a gene: 5. Germline CDR1 is MDHEN and CDR2 is SYDVKM. 13 Jbeta primers and 60 Vbeta primers were used for the PCR. The table came from immunoSEQ multiplex PCR; TCRdb's copy has only in-frame clones and leaves some out. This table has around 150,000 clones, roughly 77% appearing once. The record originates from a study of cytomegalovirus exposure and HLA in healthy donors. The study's findings and limits: Most TCR beta V segments were productive about 87% or about 30% of the time in an earlier analysis. Accounts indicate the classifier identified cytomegalovirus status with strong specificity and sensitivity.

The TCR comes from a male donor in good health and CMV-seronegative. Source material: PBMCs. V gene TRBV28 combines with J gene TRBJ2-5; 13 bases agree with TRBD2. The CDR3 reads CASSIGTSGIETQYF. CDR3 in DNA: TGTGCCAGCAGTATTGGGACTAGCGGGATTGAGACCCAGTACTTC.